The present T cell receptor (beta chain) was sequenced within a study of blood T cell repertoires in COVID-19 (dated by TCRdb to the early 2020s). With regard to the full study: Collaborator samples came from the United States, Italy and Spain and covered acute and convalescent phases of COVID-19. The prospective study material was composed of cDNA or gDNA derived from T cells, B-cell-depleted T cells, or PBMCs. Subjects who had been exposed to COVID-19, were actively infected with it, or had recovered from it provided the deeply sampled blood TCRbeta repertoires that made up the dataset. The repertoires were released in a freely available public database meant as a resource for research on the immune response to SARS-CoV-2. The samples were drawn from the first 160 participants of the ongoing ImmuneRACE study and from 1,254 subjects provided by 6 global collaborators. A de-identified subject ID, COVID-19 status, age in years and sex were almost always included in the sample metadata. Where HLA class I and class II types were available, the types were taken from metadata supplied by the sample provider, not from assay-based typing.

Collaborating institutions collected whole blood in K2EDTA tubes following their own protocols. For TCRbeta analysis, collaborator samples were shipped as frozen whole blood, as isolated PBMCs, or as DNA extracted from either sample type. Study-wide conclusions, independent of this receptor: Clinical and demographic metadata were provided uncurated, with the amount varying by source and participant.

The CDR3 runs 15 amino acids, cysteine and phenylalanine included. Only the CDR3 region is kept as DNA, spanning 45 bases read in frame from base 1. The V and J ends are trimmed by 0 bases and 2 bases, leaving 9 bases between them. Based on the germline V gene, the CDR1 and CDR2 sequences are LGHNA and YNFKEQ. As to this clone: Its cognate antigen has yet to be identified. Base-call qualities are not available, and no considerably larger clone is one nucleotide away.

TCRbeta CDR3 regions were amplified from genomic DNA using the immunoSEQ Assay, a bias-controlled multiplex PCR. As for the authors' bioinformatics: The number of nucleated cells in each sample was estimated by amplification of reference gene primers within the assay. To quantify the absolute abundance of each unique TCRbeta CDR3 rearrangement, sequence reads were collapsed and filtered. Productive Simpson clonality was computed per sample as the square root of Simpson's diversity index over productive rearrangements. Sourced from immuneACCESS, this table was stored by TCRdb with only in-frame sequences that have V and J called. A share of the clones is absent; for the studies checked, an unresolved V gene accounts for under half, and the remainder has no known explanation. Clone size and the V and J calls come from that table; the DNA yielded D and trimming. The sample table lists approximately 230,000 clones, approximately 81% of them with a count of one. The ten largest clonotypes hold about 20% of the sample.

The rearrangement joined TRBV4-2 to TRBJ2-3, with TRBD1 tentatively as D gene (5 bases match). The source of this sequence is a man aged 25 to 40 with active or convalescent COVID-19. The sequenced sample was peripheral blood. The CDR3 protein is CASSQEKGITDTQYF. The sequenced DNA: TGTGCCAGCAGCCAAGAAAAGGGGATCACAGATACGCAGTATTTT.